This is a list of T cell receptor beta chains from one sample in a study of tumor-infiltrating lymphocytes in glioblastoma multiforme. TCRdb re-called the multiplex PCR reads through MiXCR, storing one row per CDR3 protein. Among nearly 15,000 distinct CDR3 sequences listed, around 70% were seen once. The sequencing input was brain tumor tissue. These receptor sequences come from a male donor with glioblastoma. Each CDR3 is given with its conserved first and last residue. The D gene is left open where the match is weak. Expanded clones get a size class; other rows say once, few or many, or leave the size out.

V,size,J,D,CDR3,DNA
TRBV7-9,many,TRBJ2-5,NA,CASRNTGSRAQETQYF,TGTGCCAGCAGGAATACCGGGTCCCGGGCCCAAGAGACCCAGTACTTC
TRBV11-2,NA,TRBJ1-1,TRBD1,CPSGLVQGVAFF,TGCCCCAGCGGCTTAGTACAGGGGGTAGCTTTCTTT
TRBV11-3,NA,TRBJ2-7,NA,CASSSLTSYEQYF,TGTGCCAGCAGCTCGCTCACTTCCTACGAGCAGTACTTC
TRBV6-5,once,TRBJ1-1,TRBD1,CASGLTGTGALF,TGTGCCAGCGGTTTGACAGGGACGGGGGCTTTGTTT
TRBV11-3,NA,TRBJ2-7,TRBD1,CASSPGTGVTYEWYF,TGTGCCAGCAGCCCAGGGACAGGGGTCACCTACGAGTGGTACTTC
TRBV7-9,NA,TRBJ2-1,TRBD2,CASSAELLAGGDNGQFF,TGTGCCAGCAGCGCCGAACTACTAGCGGGGGGAGACAATGGGCAGTTCTTC
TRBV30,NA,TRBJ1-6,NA,CAWKGGGDSPLHF,TGTGCCTGGAAAGGGGGAGGTGATTCACCCCTCCACTTT
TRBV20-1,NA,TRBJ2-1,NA,CSAGEGTSEGYEQFF,TGCAGTGCTGGAGAAGGGACTTCGGAGGGTTATGAGCAGTTCTTC
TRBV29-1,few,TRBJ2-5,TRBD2,CSVEVSRDTSDTQYF,TGCAGCGTTGAAGTTTCCCGGGATACTAGCGATACCCAGTACTTC
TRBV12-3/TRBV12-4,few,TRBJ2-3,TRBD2,CGRTGLAGGKRRDTQYF,TGTGGCAGAACCGGACTAGCGGGAGGCAAAAGGCGAGATACGCAGTATTTT
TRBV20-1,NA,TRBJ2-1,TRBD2,CSASSLAGGPYNEQFF,TGCAGTGCTAGTTCTCTAGCGGGAGGTCCCTACAATGAGCAGTTCTTC
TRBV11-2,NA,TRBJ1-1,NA,CASSPHRESTEAFF,TGTGCCAGCAGCCCACACAGGGAATCCACTGAAGCTTTCTTT
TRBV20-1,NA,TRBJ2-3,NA,CSAQRSETQYF,TGCAGTGCCCAGAGATCAGAAACGCAGTATTTT
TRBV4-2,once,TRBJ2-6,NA,CASSPDSWSDNVLTF,TGTGCCAGCAGCCCGGATTCATGGTCCGACAACGTCCTGACTTTC
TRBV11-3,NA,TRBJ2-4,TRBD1,CASPRQGPAKNIQYF,TGTGCCAGCCCCCGACAGGGTCCGGCCAAAAACATTCAGTACTTC
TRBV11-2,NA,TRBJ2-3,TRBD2,CASSTLAGDYTQYF,TGTGCCAGCAGTACCCTAGCGGGTGACTATACGCAGTATTTT
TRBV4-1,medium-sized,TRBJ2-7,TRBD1,CASSATGTGTYEQYF,TGCGCCAGCAGCGCTACCGGGACAGGAACCTACGAGCAGTACTTC
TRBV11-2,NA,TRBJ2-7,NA,CASSLSSLELYVQYF,TGTGCCAGCAGCCTCTCTAGCCTAGAACTATACGTGCAGTACTTC
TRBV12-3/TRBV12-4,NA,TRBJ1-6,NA,CASNPFRRLPPHF,TGTGCCAGCAACCCCTTCAGGAGGTTACCCCCCCACTTT
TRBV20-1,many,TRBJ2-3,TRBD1,CSAREPTGGDTDTQYF,TGCAGTGCTAGAGAACCGACAGGGGGAGACACAGATACGCAGTATTTT
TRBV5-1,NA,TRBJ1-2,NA,CASSPWTFYGYTF,TGCGCCAGCAGCCCCTGGACCTTCTATGGCTACACCTTC
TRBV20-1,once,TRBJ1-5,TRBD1,CSVSERGQGDQPQHF,TGCAGTGTCTCCGAACGCGGACAGGGGGATCAGCCCCAGCATTTT
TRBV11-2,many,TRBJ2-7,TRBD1,CASSRDRAYEQYF,TGTGCCAGCAGCCGAGACAGGGCATACGAGCAGTACTTC
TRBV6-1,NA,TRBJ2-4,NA,CASLGRDIQNF,TGTGCCAGCCTAGGGAGGGACATTCAGAACTTC
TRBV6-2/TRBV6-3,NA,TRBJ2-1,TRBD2,CASSYGGGPNEQFF,TGTGCCAGCAGTTACGGGGGAGGGCCCAATGAGCAGTTCTTC
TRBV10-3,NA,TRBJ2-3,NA,CAGGYALTDTQYF,TGTGCCGGAGGATATGCCCTCACAGATACGCAGTATTTT
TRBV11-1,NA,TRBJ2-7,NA,CASSLDFSHEQYF,TGTGCCAGCAGCTTAGATTTCAGCCACGAGCAGTACTTC
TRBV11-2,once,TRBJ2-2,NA,CARRGMGAGVPGELLF,TGTGCCAGAAGGGGGATGGGTGCGGGAGTCCCCGGGGAGCTACTTTTT
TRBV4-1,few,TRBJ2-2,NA,CASRVSDRATGELFF,TGCGCCAGCAGGGTGAGTGACAGAGCCACCGGGGAGCTGTTTTTT